This T cell receptor (beta chain) is drawn from a study of T cells in localized non-small cell lung cancer. In the case of this clone: What it binds is not known.

Study findings and constraints: A median of roughly 50 of the top 100 tumor clones appeared in adjacent lung, which was paired and uninvolved.

Using immunoSEQ multiplex PCR, the repertoire was profiled, and TCRdb retains in-frame clones only, with some absent. The sample has some 38,000 clones; 80% to 90% are singletons. V lost 6 bases and J lost 2, with 10 bases in between. The CDR3 loop spans 13 amino acids. The V gene's germline CDR1 is KGHSH and CDR2 LQKENI. Sequenced here: peripheral blood mononuclear cells, sampled before any cancer treatment. This clonotype was obtained from a male donor aged 60 or over with stage II lung adenocarcinoma. The V call is TRBV18, the J call TRBJ2-5; D not certain. Written as DNA, the CDR3 is TGTGCCAGCTCCCCTGTGCCACAAGAGACCCAGTACTTC. It translates to CASSPVPQETQYF.